The present entry profiles one TCR delta chain with its context. The antigen is undetermined. The TCRdb protein comes from a much larger clone and disagrees with this DNA's translation at residue 10, likely due to a read error; the protein given here is derived from the DNA. Each sorted gammadelta sample had TRG and TRD chains sequenced. TCRdb fed the multiplex PCR reads to CATT. This table holds roughly 93,000 delta-chain clones, 0.75% to 1% found once. This sample stems from a study of γδ T cells in repeated Plasmodium falciparum infection. About the study: The natural-infection arm compared Malian children under seasonal malaria with matched Australian children. Findings and limits, study-wide: Compared with Australian children, Malian Vdelta2-negative repertoires seemed more clonal, less diverse, less shared.

The CDR3 is 14 amino acids. Germline V gene data show CDR1 as GEAIGNYY and CDR2 as EKD. Losses at the gene ends were 3 bases for V and 7 bases for J; bases not matched to a gene: 8. Vgamma9/Vdelta2+ and Vdelta2-negative gammadelta T cells were flow-sorted from PBMC for bulk sequencing. The rearrangement links TRDV2 to TRDJ1; 9 positions match TRDD3. TCRdb lists no J gene, so it was determined here by aligning the DNA to germline. What was sequenced was gamma-delta T cells from blood. The TCR was taken from a pool of human donors (malaria-infected and uninfected, not separated). CDR3 residues: CACDPLGDYGKLIF. The CDR3, as DNA: TGTGCCTGTGACCCACTGGGGGACTACGGTAAACTCATCTTT.